Following are 8 T cell receptor beta chains from one sample sequenced in a study of shared clonotypes between healthy human individuals. TCRdb's table, derived via immunoSEQ multiplex PCR, lists solely in-frame clones and lacks some. Of millions of clones in the sample, 85% to 95% were seen once. Sequencing input: naive CD4+ T cells sorted from blood. Subset reported: CD45RA+ positively selected. The source of these receptors is a man between 18 and 29 years old in good health.

V and J are TRBV7-9 and TRBJ2-5; 7 bases map to TRBD1. From germline, CDR1 is SEHNR and CDR2 FQNEAQ (reference sequence). The junction had 8 bases not matched to a gene; V was cut back by 5 bases and J by 2 bases. The CDR3 is made up of 15 amino acids. CDR3 sequence: CASSQGQIPQETQYF. The CDR3 DNA sequence: TGTGCCAGCAGCCAGGGACAGATCCCTCAAGAGACCCAGTACTTC.

V is TRBV29-1 and J is TRBJ2-2, with D tentatively TRBD1 (6 bases). Germline V CDR1 and CDR2: SQVTM, ANQGSEA. CDR3 length: 12 residues. V lost 6 bases and J lost 1, with 6 bases in between. The CDR3 DNA follows: TGCAGCGTGACAGGGAACACCGGGGAGCTGTTTTTT. Its protein is CSVTGNTGELFF.

Details on this clone: The same CDR3 is also encoded by other DNA sequences in this sample. This chain links TRBV11-2 with TRBJ2-4; D is undetermined. The CDR3 has 11 amino acids. Germline values: CDR1 SGHAT, CDR2 FQNNGV. V was trimmed by 5 bases and J by 5 bases, leaving 4 bases between them. CDR3 amino acids: CASSPQNIQYF. The DNA of the CDR3 is TGTGCCAGCAGCCCGCAAAACATTCAGTACTTC.

The chain links TRBV30 to TRBJ2-5, with 13 bases matching TRBD2. The CDR3 has 13 residues. Germline V CDR1 and CDR2: GTSNPN, SVGIG (reference sequence). The junction had 1 base not matched to a gene; V was cut back by 4 bases and J by 5 bases. The CDR3: CAWKLAGGETQYF. CDR3 nucleotides: TGTGCCTGGAAACTAGCGGGGGGGGAGACCCAGTACTTC. The variable domain in full, completed from reference TRBV30 and TRBJ2-5, reads SQTIHQWPATLVQPVGSPLSLECTVEGTSNPNLYWYRQAAGRGLQLLFYSVGIGQISSEVPQNLSASRPQDRQFILSSKKLLLSDSGFYLCAWKLAGGETQYFGPGTRLLVL.

Comments on this clone: The same CDR3 also results from other DNA sequences found in this sample. The rearrangement links TRBV28 to TRBJ1-6; D is ambiguous. Germline lookup yields CDR1 MDHEN and CDR2 SYDVKM. V was clipped by 2 bases and J by 9 bases, with 5 bases between them. The CDR3 has 12 amino acids. The CDR3 reads CASSLQVSPLHF. The CDR3 DNA follows: TGTGCCAGCAGTTTACAGGTTTCACCCCTCCACTTT.

The table lists this clone with a count of one. The rearrangement uses TRBV9 and TRBJ2-3; 9 bases align to TRBD2. The germline gives CDR1 SGDLS, CDR2 YYNGEE. Trimming at V came to 0 bases and at J to 1 base, leaving 3 bases not matched to a gene. This CDR3 comprises 16 residues. As DNA, the CDR3 is TGTGCCAGCAGCGTAGGGAGCGGGAGGCGCACAGATACGCAGTATTTT. This translates into CASSVGSGRRTDTQYF.

The rearrangement links TRBV10-1 to TRBJ2-1; D gene unclear. The CDR3 runs to 14 residues. Trimming left V 2 bases short and J 2 bases short, with 7 bases between. CDR1 is WNHNN and CDR2 is SYGVQD in the germline V gene (reference sequence). The CDR3 reads CASSEGSPYNEQFF. CDR3 bases: TGCGCCAGCAGTGAGGGTTCTCCCTACAATGAGCAGTTCTTC.

The V call is TRBV6-1, the J call TRBJ1-1; D is uncertain. Per the germline V gene, CDR1 is MNHNS and CDR2 is SASEGT. Trimming shortened V by 2 bases and J by 0 bases, and 7 bases separated the two germline ends. The CDR3 loop spans 14 amino acids. CDR3 region: CASSEMQLNTEAFF. The CDR3 nucleotides are TGTGCCAGCAGTGAAATGCAACTGAACACTGAAGCTTTCTTT.